The T cell receptor beta chain under discussion was sequenced for a study of blood T cell repertoires in COVID-19 (dated by TCRdb to between 2020 and 2021). About the study as a whole: The collaborator samples originated in the United States, Italy and Spain and spanned the acute and convalescent phases of COVID-19. The prospective study material was composed of cDNA or gDNA derived from T cells, B-cell-depleted T cells, or PBMCs. The dataset comprised deeply sampled blood TCRbeta repertoires from subjects exposed to, actively infected with, or recovered from COVID-19. The repertoires were made available in a free public database intended to serve as a resource for research on the immune response to SARS-CoV-2. The samples were drawn from the first 160 participants of the ongoing ImmuneRACE study and from over 950 subjects provided by 6 global collaborators. The sample metadata nearly always contained a de-identified subject ID, COVID-19 status, age in years and sex. Where available, HLA class I and class II types were obtained from metadata supplied by the sample provider rather than from assay-based typing.

TCRbeta CDR3 regions were amplified from genomic DNA using the immunoSEQ Assay, a bias-controlled multiplex PCR. On the authors' methods: The number of nucleated cells in each sample was estimated from the amplification of reference gene primers within the assay. To quantify the absolute abundance of each unique TCRbeta CDR3 rearrangement, sequence reads were collapsed and filtered. For each sample, productive Simpson clonality was calculated as the square root of Simpson's diversity index across productive rearrangements. TCRdb obtained this table from immuneACCESS and retained in-frame rearrangements with V and J assigned. These tables miss some clones; where compared with another copy, unresolved V genes account for less than half of the shortfall, and the remainder is unexplained. D and trimming were read from the DNA, whereas the V and J calls and clone size are those reported in that table. Counted in this sample were roughly 170,000 clones; around 84% of them appeared once. The ten largest clones take up around 3% of the sample.

Taken from cysteine to phenylalanine, the CDR3 has 15 residues. CDR3 DNA only is kept here, 45 bases in frame from base 1. From a lookup of the germline V gene (reference sequence), CDR1 and CDR2 are SEHNR and FQNEAQ. Trimming removed 3 bases from V and 6 bases from J; the gene matches leave 7 bases unexplained. The collaborating institutions used their own protocols to collect whole blood in K2EDTA tubes. For TCRbeta analysis, collaborator samples were shipped as frozen whole blood, as isolated PBMCs, or as DNA extracted from either sample type. As for this clone: Its antigen specificity is not known. No qualities accompany the bases; no much larger clone lies one base away.

The paper's findings and limits, for the study overall: Clinical and demographic metadata were provided uncurated, with the amount varying by source and participant.

Sequenced input: peripheral blood. The origin of this receptor is a man between 40 and 49 years old with active or convalescent COVID-19. Recombination linked TRBV7-9 to TRBJ2-4, and TRBD1 aligns with 8 junction nucleotides. The DNA sequence is as follows: TGTGCCAGCAGCTTTCCGACAGGGGTTATAAACATTCAGTACTTC. Its translation reads: CASSFPTGVINIQYF.